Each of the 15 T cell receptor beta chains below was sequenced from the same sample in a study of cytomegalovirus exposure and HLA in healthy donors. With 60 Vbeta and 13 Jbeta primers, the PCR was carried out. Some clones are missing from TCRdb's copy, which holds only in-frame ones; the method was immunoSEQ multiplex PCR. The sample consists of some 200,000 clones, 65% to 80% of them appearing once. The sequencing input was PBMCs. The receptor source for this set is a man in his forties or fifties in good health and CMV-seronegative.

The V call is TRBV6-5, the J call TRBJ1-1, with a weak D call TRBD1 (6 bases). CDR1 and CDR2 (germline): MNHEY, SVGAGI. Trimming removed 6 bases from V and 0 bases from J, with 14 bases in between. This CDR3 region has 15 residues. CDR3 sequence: CASSRQANMNTEAFF. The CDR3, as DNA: TGTGCCAGCAGCAGACAGGCTAATATGAACACTGAAGCTTTCTTT.

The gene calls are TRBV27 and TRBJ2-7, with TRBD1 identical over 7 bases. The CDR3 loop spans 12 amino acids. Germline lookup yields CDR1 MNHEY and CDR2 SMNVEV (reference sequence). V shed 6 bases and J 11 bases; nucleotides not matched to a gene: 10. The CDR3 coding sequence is TGTGCCAGCAGCGTCGGGACAGCCCCTAAGTACTTC. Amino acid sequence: CASSVGTAPKYF.

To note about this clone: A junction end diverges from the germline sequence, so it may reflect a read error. The CDR3 protein is CASSPQYLIGANGLTF. The CDR3 DNA follows: TGTGCCAGCTCACCACAGTACCTGATTGGGGCCAACGGCCTGACTTTC. The chain couples TRBV18 to TRBJ2-6; the D gene is possibly TRBD1 (5 bases). CDR1 is KGHSH and CDR2 is LQKENI in the germline V gene. The CDR3 spans 16 residues. The full variable domain, rest sourced from reference TRBV18 and TRBJ2-6, is NAGVMQNPRHLVRRRGQEARLRCSPMKGHSHVYWYRQLPEEGLKFMVYLQKENIIDESGMPKERFSAEFPKEGPSILRIQQVVRGDSAAYFCASSPQYLIGANGLTFGAGSRLTVL.

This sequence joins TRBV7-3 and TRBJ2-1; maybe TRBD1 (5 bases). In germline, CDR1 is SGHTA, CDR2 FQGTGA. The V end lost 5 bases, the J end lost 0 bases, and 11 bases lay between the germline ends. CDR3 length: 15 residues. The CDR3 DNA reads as TGTGCCAGCAGCAGCGACGACAGCTCCTACAATGAGCAGTTCTTC. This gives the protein CASSSDDSSYNEQFF.

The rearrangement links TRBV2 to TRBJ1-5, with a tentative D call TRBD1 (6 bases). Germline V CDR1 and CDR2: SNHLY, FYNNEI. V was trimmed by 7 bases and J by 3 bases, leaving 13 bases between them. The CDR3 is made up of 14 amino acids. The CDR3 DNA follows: TGTGCCAGCACCGAGGGGGGGCCCAATCAGCCCCAGCATTTT. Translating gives CASTEGGPNQPQHF.

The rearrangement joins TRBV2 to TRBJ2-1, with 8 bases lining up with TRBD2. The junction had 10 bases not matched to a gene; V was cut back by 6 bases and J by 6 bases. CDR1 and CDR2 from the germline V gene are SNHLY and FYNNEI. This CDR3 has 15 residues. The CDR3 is CASRPSGSQTNEQFF. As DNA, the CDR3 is TGTGCCAGCAGACCCAGCGGGAGTCAAACCAATGAGCAGTTCTTC. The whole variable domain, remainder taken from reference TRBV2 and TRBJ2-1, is EPEVTQTPSHQVTQMGQEVILRCVPISNHLYFYWYRQILGQKVEFLVSFYNNEISEKSEIFDDQFSVERPDGSNFTLKIRSTKLEDSAMYFCASRPSGSQTNEQFFGPGTRLTVL.

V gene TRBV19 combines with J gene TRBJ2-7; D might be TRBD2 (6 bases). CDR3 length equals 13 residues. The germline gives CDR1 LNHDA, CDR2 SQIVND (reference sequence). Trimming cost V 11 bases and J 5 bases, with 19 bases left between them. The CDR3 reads CASRTTWDDEQYF. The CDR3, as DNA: TGTGCCTCACGGACTACCTGGGATGACGAGCAGTACTTC. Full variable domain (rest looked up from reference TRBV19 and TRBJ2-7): DGGITQSPKYLFRKEGQNVTLSCEQNLNHDAMYWYRQDPGQGLRLIYYSQIVNDFQKGDIAEGYSVSREKKESFPLTVTSAQKNPTAFYLCASRTTWDDEQYFGPGTRLTVT.

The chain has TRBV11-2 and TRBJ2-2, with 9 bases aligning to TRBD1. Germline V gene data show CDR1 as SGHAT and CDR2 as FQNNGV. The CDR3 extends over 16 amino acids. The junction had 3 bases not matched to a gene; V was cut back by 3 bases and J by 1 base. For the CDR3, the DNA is TGTGCCAGCAGCTTGGGACAGGGCTTGAACACCGGGGAGCTGTTTTTT. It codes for CASSLGQGLNTGELFF.

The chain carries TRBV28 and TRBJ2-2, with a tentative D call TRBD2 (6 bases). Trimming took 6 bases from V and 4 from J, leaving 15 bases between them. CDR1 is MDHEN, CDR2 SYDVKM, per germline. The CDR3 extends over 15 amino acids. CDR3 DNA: TGTGCCAGCAGCTACCTGACTAGTCGCACCGGGGAGCTGTTTTTT. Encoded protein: CASSYLTSRTGELFF. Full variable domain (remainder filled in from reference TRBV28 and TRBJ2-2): DVKVTQSSRYLVKRTGEKVFLECVQDMDHENMFWYRQDPGLGLRLIYFSYDVKMKEKGDIPEGYSVSREKKERFSLILESASTNQTSMYLCASSYLTSRTGELFFGEGSRLTVL.

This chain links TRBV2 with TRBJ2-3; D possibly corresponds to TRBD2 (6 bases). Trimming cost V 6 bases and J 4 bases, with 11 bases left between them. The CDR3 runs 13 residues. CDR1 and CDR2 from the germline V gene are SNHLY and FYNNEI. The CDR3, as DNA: TGTGCCAGCAGGGGGGGAACTGCAGATACGCAGTATTTT. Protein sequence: CASRGGTADTQYF.

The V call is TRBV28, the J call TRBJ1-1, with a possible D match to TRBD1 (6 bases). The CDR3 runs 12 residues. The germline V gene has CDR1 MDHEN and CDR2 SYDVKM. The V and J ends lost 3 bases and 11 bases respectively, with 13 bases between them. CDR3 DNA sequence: TGTGCCAGCAGTTTCGGGCAGGGGCATGCTTTCTTT. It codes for CASSFGQGHAFF.

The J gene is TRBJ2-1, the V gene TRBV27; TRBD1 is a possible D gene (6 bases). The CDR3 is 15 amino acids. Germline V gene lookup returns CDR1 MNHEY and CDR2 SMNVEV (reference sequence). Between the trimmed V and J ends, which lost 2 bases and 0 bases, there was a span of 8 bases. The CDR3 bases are TGTGCCAGCAGTTTAAACAGGGACTCCTACAATGAGCAGTTCTTC. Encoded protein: CASSLNRDSYNEQFF.

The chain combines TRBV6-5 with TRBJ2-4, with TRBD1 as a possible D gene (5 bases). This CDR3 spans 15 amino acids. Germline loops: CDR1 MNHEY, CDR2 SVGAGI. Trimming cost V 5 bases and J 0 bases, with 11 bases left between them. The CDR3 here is CASSPPGIAKNIQYF. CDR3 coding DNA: TGTGCCAGCAGTCCCCCAGGGATAGCCAAAAACATTCAGTACTTC.

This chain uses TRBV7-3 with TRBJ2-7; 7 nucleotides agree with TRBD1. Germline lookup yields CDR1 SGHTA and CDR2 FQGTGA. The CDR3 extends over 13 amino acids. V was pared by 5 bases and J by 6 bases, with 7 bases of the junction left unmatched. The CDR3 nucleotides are TGTGCCAGCAGCCCAGACAGGGCGAGCGAGCAGTACTTC. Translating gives CASSPDRASEQYF.

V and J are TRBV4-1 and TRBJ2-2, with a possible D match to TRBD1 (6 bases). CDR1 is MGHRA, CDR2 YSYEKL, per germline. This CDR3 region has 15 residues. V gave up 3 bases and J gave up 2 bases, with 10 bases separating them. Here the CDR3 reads CASSQPGQNTGELFF. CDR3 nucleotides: TGCGCCAGCAGCCAGCCGGGACAAAACACCGGGGAGCTGTTTTTT.